The entry below describes one TCR beta chain. Its antigen is still unknown. The sample originates from a study of Ad26.COV2.S vaccination and SARS-CoV-2 variants. Whole-study results and caveats: An underestimation of total T cell responses may have resulted from the TCR breadth and depth analyses. People who got the vaccine or the placebo had similar non-spike TCR breadth. A substantial breadth of spike-specific CD8+ and CD4+ T cell responses after vaccination has been reported.

Sequencing used immunoSEQ multiplex PCR; TCRdb keeps in-frame clones, though not all of them. The sample yields 350,000 to 450,000 clones, around 90% seen once. The junction had 6 bases not matched to a gene; V was cut back by 4 bases and J by 2 bases. Germline V CDR1 and CDR2: SGHRS, YFSETQ. This CDR3 contains 16 residues. The chain has TRBV5-1 and TRBJ2-3; 11 bases agree with TRBD2. The sequenced sample was peripheral blood, obtained after recovery from COVID-19. The TCR was taken from a human donor who had recovered from COVID-19. CDR3 in amino acids: CASSPLAGGITDTQYF. The CDR3 DNA reads as TGCGCCAGCAGCCCTCTAGCGGGGGGTATCACAGATACGCAGTATTTT.